This TCR beta chain was captured in a study of blood T cell repertoires in COVID-19. In the source study's methods: Amplification with reference gene primers provided the estimates of nucleated cell counts. Some clones are missing from TCRdb's copy, which holds only in-frame ones; the method was immunoSEQ multiplex PCR. Clone size and V and J calls were adopted from that table, with D and trimming inferred from the DNA. The data hold a few hundred thousand clones, with approximately 90% observed a single time. The CDR3 covers 16 residues. CDR1 is MGHRA and CDR2 is YSYEKL in the germline V gene. The J segment lost 5 bases and the V segment lost 2 bases, leaving 9 bases of the junction unmatched.

Sequencing was performed on peripheral blood. This sequence joins TRBV4-1 and TRBJ2-5; 9 bases agree with TRBD1. The clonotype was recovered from a woman aged 25 to 39 with COVID-19, enrolled during active disease. This CDR3 is CASSQLFIGQGETQYF. The CDR3 DNA reads TGCGCCAGCAGCCAACTCTTTATAGGACAGGGGGAGACCCAGTACTTC.